This T cell receptor (beta chain) was identified during a study of T cells in Graves' hyperthyroidism and ophthalmopathy. Study-wide context: It was at initial diagnosis, before any treatment, that peripheral blood was collected. General study points: Within blood appeared most thyroid clonotypes that had expanded above 0.001.

This clonotype was recorded a few times. Its antigen remains unidentified. Patients aged 18 to 65 had newly diagnosed hyperthyroidism of under 2 months' duration. TCR beta CDR3 regions were amplified from RNA transcripts. First-round RT-PCR with HTBI primers amplified the TCR CDR3 region. TCRdb used MiXCR to reprocess the multiplex PCR reads, holding one entry per CDR3 protein. The repertoire holds about 420,000 distinct CDR3 sequences, with roughly an eighth as singletons. Deletions cut 0 bases from V and 2 bases from J, with 7 bases between. Looked up from germline, CDR1 is GTSNPN and CDR2 is SVGIG (reference sequence). CDR3 length: 13 residues.

The source material was blood. The clonotype originates from a woman between 18 and 29 years old with Graves' hyperthyroidism. The chain has TRBV30 and TRBJ1-2; D remains ambiguous. CDR3 in amino acids: CAWSVGTNYGYTF. CDR3 DNA sequence: TGTGCCTGGAGTGTCGGCACAAACTATGGCTACACCTTC.